The subject of this entry is one T cell receptor (beta chain). This record belongs to a study of T cell changes during pregnancy in multiple sclerosis. This CDR3 is 14 amino acids long. The V gene's germline CDR1 is ENHRY and CDR2 SYGVKD. Trimming took off 4 bases at V and 0 bases at J, with 7 bases between the two ends. Method: immunoSEQ multiplex PCR; TCRdb's copy keeps in-frame clones and lacks some. This sample yields 40,000 to 45,000 clones, of which nearly 90% are seen a single time; approximately 1.2% belongs to the top ten. The receptor's source is a female donor with multiple sclerosis, enrolled in a pregnancy study. The source was CD4+ T cells from peripheral blood mononuclear cells, collected in the first trimester of pregnancy. The chain combines TRBV10-3 with TRBJ1-3; D not certain. The CDR3 loop reads CAISGGSSGNTIYF. The CDR3 DNA reads TGTGCCATCAGTGGTGGCAGCTCTGGAAACACCATATATTTT.